Included here is one T cell receptor beta chain sequence, with context. Its target antigen remains unknown. Per-base quality was not reported, and no clone a single base away is much larger than it. V has 7 bases trimmed and J has 4 bases trimmed; junction bases matching no gene number 11. The CDR3 measures 16 amino acids from cysteine to phenylalanine. The read is trimmed to its CDR3 DNA, 48 bases read in frame from base 1. Per the germline V gene, ENHRY is the CDR1 and SYGVKD is the CDR2. This specimen's time point label, interpreted: baseline before first vaccination. Vaccinee samples were obtained from the UK trials COV001 and COV002, which included a single-blind randomized controlled phase 2/3 trial of AZD1222 (ChAdOx1 nCoV-19) in healthy adults. For TCRbeta chain sequencing, PBMC samples from trial participants were taken at day 0 and at day 28 after the second dose. The data stem from a study of T cell responses to AZD1222 COVID-19 vaccine (TCRdb year 2021). General notes on the study: AZD1222 recipients with second doses at about 4 weeks or about 12 weeks were pooled, because spike-specific TCR depth and breadth did not differ between schedules. A total of around 240 trial participants underwent TCR sequencing, of whom 207 received two doses of AZD1222 and 26 received two doses of the MenACWY control vaccine. Trial participants were enrolled into age subgroups of 18-55, 56-69 and 70-plus years, which contained around 140, 26 and 57 TCR-sequenced participants, respectively. The research as a whole found: Conclusions about previously exposed vaccinees are limited, since just 5 or 6 AZD1222 recipients were seropositive for SARS-CoV-2 at baseline. Vaccine-associated CD4 TCRs spanned the whole spike protein, with dominant responses in regions 160-218 and 743-854. A significant rise in spike-specific TCR breadth and depth was observed after two AZD1222 doses relative to day 0 and relative to MenACWY recipients. Epitopes outside the regions mutated in the B.1.351 and B.1.1.7 variants were reportedly recognized by nearly half of the unique spike-specific TCRs. No day 14 peak-response samples were available, so repertoires were characterized only after the peak T cell response. In the small 56-69-year group, the increase in depth fell short of significance, most likely because of low power. Most participants were white British and females outnumbered males, and the authors suggested that clonal diversity may have been underestimated.

The CDR3 regions of human TCRbeta chains were analyzed by immunosequencing. The paper's data handling went like this. TCRs in the repertoires were matched against a reference library of SARS-CoV-2-specific TCRs that had been generated with the MIRA antigen-specificity platform. Breadth meant the fraction of unique TCRs that were SARS-CoV-2-associated, whereas depth meant the fraction of total T cells that were SARS-CoV-2-associated. Each spike-specific TCR was assigned to its reactive spike region and to a CD4 or CD8 class using the MIRA data. Log10-transformed breadth and depth values were compared by one-way ANOVA with Sidak's multiple comparisons tests. TCRdb took this table from immuneACCESS and kept in-frame rearrangements with V and J called. Such tables lack part of the clones; where checked against another copy, unresolved V genes explain under half of the gap, and the rest is unexplained. The V and J calls and clone size are taken from that table; D and trimming were inferred from the DNA. A total of more than 150,000 clones appear in this sample, over 80% of them only once. About 6.1% of the sample goes to the ten largest clones.

This specimen consisted of peripheral blood, obtained on day 0 of AZD1222 vaccination. The chain uses TRBV10-3 and TRBJ2-3, with 10 bases matching TRBD2. The receptor comes from an adult in good health. CDR3 region: CAITSQREGGSDTQYF. The sequenced DNA is TGTGCCATCACCTCCCAGCGGGAGGGAGGTTCAGATACGCAGTATTTT.